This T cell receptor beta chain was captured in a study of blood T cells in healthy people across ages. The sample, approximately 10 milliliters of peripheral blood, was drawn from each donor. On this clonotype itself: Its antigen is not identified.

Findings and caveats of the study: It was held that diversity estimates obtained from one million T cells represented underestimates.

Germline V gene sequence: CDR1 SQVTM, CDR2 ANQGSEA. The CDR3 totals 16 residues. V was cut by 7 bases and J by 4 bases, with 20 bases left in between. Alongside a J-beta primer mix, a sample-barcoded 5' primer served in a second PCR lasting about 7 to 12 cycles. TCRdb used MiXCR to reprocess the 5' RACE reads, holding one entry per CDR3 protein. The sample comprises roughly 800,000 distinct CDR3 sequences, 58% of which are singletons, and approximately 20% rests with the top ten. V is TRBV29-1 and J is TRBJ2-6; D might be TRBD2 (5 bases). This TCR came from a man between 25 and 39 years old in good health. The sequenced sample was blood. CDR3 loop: CSAGPDGISGANVLTF. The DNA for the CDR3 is TGCAGCGCTGGTCCAGACGGGATCTCGGGGGCCAACGTCCTGACTTTC.